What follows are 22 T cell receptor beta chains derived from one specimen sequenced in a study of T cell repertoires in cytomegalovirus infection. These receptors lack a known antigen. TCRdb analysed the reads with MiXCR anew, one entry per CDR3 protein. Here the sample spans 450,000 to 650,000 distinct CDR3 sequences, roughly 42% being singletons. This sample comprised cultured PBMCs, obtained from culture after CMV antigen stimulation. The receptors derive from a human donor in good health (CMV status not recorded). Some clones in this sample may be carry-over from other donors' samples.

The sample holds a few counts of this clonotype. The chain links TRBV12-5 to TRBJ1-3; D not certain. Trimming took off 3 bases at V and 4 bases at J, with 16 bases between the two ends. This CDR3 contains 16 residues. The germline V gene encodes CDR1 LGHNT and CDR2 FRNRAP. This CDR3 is CASGFVLARGGNTIYF. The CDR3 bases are TGTGCTAGTGGTTTTGTACTAGCTCGGGGAGGAAACACCATATATTTT.

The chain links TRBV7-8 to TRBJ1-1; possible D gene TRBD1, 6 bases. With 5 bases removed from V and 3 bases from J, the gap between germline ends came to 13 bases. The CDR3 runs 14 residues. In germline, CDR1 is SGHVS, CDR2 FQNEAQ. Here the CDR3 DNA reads TGTGCCAGCAGCCCCTGGGGGGCGGACACTGAAGCTTTCTTT. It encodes CASSPWGADTEAFF.

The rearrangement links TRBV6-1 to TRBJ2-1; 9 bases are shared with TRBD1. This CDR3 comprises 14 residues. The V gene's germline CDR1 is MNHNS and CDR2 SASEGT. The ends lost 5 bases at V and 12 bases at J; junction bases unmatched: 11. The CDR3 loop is CASSLPGQGIGQFF. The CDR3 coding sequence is TGTGCCAGCAGTTTACCGGGACAGGGAATAGGGCAGTTCTTC.

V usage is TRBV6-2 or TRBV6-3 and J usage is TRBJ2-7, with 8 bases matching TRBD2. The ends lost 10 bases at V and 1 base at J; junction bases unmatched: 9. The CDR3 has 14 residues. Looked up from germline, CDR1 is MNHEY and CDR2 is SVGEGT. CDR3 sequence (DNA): TGTGCCATCTCACTCCGGGGGGGGTCCTACGAGCAGTACTTC. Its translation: CAISLRGGSYEQYF.

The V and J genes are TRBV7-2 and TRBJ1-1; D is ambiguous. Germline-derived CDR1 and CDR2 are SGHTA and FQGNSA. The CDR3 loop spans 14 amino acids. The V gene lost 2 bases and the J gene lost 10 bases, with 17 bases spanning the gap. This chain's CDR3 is CASSLSLGSPGAFF. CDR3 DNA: TGTGCCAGCAGCTTATCTTTAGGCTCCCCGGGAGCTTTCTTT. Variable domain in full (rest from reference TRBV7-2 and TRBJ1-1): GAGVSQSPSNKVTEKGKDVELRCDPISGHTALYWYRQSLGQGLEFLIYFQGNSAPDKSGLPSDRFSAERTGGSVSTLTIQRTQQEDSAVYLCASSLSLGSPGAFFGQGTRLTVV.

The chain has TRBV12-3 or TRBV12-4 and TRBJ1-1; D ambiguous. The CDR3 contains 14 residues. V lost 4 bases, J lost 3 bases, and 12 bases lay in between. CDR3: CASSYEDLDTEAFF. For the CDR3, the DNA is TGTGCCAGCAGTTACGAGGATCTGGACACTGAAGCTTTCTTT.

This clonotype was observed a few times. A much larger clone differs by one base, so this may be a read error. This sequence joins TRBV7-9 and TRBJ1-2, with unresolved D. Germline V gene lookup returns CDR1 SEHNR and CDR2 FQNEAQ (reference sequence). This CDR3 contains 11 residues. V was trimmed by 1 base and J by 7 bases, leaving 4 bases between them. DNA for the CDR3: TGTGCCAGCAGCTTAGACGGTGGCTACACCTTC. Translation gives CASSLDGGYTF.

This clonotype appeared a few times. The chain's CDR3 is CASGGSYSNQPQHF. CDR3 DNA sequence: TGTGCCAGCGGGGGGTCCTATAGCAATCAGCCCCAGCATTTT. V is TRBV28 and J is TRBJ1-5; D perhaps matches TRBD1 (5 bases). Trimming shortened V by 8 bases and J by 0 bases, and 11 bases separated the two germline ends. The CDR3 extends over 14 amino acids. CDR1 is MDHEN, CDR2 SYDVKM, per germline.

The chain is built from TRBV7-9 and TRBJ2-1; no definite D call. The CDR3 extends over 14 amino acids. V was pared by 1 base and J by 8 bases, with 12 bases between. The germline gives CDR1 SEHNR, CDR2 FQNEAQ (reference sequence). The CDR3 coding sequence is TGTGCCAGCAGCTTAGGGTTGGTGGTTCATGAGCAGTTCTTC. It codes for CASSLGLVVHEQFF.

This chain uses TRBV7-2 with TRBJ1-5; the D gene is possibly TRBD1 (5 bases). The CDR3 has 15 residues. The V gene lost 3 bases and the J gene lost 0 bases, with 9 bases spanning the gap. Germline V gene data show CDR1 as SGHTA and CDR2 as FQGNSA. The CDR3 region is CASSLGPNSNQPQHF. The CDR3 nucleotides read TGTGCCAGCAGCTTGGGGCCGAATAGCAATCAGCCCCAGCATTTT.

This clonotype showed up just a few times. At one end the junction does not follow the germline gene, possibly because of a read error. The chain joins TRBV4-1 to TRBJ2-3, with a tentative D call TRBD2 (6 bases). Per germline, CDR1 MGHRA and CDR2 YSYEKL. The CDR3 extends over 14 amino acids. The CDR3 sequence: CASSQGGGADTQYF. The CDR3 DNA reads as TGTGCCAGCAGCCAAGGAGGAGGGGCAGATACGCAGTATTTT.

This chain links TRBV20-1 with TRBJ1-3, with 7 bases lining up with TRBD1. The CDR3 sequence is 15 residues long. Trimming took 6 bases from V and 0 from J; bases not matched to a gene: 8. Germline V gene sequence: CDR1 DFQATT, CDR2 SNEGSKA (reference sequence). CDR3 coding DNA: TGCAGTGCAAGCCAGGGGGACTACTCTGGAAACACCATATATTTT. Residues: CSASQGDYSGNTIYF.

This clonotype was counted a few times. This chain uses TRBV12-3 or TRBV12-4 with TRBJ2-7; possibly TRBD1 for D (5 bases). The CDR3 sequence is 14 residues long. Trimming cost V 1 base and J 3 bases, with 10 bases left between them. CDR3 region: CASSLEGMFYEQYF. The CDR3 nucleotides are TGTGCCAGCAGTTTAGAGGGGATGTTCTACGAGCAGTACTTC.

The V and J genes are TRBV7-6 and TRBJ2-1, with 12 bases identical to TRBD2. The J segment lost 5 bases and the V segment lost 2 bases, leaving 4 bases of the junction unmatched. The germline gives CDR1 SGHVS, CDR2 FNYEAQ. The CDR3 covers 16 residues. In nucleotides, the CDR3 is TGTGCCAGCAGCTTAACGACTAGCGGGGGCCACAATGAGCAGTTCTTC. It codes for CASSLTTSGGHNEQFF.

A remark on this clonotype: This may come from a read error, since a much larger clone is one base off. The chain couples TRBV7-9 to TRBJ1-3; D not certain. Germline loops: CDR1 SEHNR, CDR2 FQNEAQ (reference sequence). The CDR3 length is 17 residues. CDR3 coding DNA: TGTGCCAGCAGCTTAGCTTCAGACGCGGCCGGTGGAAAAACCATATATTTT. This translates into CASSLASDAAGGKTIYF. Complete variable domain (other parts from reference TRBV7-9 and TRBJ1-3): DTGVSQNPRHKITKRGQNVTFRCDPISEHNRLYWYRQTLGQGPEFLTYFQNEAQLEKSRLLSDRFSAERPKGSFSTLEIQRTEQGDSAMYLCASSLASDAAGGKTIYFGEGSWLTVV.

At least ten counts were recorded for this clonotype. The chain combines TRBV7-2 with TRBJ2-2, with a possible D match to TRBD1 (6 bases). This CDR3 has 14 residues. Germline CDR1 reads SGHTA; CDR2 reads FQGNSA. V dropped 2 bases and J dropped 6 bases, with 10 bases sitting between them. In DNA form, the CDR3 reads TGTGCCAGCAGCTTACGAACAGGGTCCGGGGAGCTGTTTTTT. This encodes CASSLRTGSGELFF.

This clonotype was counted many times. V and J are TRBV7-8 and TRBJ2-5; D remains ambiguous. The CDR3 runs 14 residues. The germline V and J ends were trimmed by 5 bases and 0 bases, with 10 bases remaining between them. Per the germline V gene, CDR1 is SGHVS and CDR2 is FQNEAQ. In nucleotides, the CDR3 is TGTGCCAGCAGCCAAATACCGTACCAAGAGACCCAGTACTTC. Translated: CASSQIPYQETQYF.

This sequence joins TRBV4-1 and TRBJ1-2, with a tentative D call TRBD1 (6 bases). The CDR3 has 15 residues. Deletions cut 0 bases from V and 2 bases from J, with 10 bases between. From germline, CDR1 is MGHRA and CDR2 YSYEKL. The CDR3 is CASSQELTGNYGYTF. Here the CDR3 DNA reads TGCGCCAGCAGCCAAGAGCTAACAGGGAACTATGGCTACACCTTC.

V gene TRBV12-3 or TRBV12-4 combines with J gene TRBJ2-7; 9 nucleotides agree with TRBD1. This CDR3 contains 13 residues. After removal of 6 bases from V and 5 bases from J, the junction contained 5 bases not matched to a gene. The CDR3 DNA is TGTGCCAGCAGAAGACAGGGGGGAAACGAGCAGTACGTC. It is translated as CASRRQGGNEQYV.

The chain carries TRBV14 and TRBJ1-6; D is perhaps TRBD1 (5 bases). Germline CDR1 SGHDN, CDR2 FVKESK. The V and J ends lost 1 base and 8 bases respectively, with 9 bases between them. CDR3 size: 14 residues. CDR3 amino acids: CASSQAWGHSPLHF. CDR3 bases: TGTGCCAGCAGCCAAGCCTGGGGCCATTCACCCCTCCACTTT.

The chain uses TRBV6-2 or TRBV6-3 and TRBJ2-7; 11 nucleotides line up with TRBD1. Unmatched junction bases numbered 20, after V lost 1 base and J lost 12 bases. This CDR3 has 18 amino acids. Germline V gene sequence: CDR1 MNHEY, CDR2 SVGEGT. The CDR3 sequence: CASSYWIREGQGEFRRYF. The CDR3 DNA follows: TGTGCCAGCAGTTACTGGATCCGGGAGGGACAGGGGGAATTTCGACGGTACTTC.

The CDR3 sequence is CSAAGQSNTGELFF. CDR3 sequence (DNA): TGCAGTGCTGCGGGACAGTCCAACACCGGGGAGCTGTTTTTT. The chain couples TRBV20-1 to TRBJ2-2; a weak D match, TRBD1 (7 bases). This CDR3 is 14 amino acids long. Per the germline V gene, CDR1 is DFQATT and CDR2 is SNEGSKA (reference sequence). The V end lost 5 bases, the J end lost 2 bases, and 12 bases lay between the germline ends.